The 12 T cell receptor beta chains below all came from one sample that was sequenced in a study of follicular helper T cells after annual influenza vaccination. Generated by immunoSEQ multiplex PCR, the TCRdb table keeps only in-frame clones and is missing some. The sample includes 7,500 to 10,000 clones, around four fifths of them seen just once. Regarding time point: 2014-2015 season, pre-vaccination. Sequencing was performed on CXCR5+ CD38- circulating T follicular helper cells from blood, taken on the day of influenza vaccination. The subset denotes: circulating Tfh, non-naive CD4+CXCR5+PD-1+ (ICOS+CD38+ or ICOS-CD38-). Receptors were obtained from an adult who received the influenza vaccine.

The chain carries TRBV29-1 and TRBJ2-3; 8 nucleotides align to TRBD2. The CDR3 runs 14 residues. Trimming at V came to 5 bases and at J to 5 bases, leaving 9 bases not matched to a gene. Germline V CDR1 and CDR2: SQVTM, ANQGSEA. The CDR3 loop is CSVQVAGGIDTQYF. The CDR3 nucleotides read TGCAGCGTTCAAGTTGCGGGAGGAATAGATACGCAGTATTTT.

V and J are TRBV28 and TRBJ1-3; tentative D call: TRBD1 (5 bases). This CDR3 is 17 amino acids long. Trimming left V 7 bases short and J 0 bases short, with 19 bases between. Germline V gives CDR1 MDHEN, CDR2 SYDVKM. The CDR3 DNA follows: TGTGCCAGCACCGAAAGGGTGCGGACATCCTCTGGAAACACCATATATTTT. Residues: CASTERVRTSSGNTIYF.

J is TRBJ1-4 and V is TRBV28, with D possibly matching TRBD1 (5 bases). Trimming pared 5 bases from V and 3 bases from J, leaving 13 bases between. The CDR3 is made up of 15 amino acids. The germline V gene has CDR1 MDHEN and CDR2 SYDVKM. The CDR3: CASSPMGVSNEKLFF. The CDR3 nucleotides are TGTGCCAGCAGTCCGATGGGGGTTTCTAATGAAAAACTGTTTTTT.

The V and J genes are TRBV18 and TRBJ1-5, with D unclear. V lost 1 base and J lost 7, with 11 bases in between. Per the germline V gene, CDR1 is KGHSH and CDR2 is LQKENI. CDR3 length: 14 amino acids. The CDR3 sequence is CASSPRETSQPQHF. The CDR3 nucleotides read TGTGCCAGCTCACCACGGGAGACCTCCCAGCCCCAGCATTTT.

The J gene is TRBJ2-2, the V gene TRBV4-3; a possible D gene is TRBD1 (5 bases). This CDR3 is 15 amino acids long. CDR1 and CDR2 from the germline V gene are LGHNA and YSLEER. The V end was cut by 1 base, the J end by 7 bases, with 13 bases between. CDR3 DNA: TGCGCCAGCAGCCAAGGCCCAGGGTATAGCGGGGAGCTGTTTTTT. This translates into CASSQGPGYSGELFF.

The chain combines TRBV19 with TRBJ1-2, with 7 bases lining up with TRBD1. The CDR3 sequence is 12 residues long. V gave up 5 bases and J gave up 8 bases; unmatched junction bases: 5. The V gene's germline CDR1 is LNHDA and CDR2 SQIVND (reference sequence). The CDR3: CASSDRVTGYTF. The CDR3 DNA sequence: TGTGCCAGTAGTGACAGGGTGACGGGCTACACCTTC.

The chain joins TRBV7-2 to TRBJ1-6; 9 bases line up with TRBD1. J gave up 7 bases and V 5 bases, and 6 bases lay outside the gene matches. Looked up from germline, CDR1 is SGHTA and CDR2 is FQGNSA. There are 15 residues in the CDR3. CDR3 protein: CASSQGTGRNSPLHF. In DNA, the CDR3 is TGTGCCAGCAGCCAAGGGACAGGGAGGAATTCACCCCTCCACTTT. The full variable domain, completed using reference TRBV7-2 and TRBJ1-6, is GAGVSQSPSNKVTEKGKDVELRCDPISGHTALYWYRQSLGQGLEFLIYFQGNSAPDKSGLPSDRFSAERTGGSVSTLTIQRTQQEDSAVYLCASSQGTGRNSPLHFGNGTRLTVT.

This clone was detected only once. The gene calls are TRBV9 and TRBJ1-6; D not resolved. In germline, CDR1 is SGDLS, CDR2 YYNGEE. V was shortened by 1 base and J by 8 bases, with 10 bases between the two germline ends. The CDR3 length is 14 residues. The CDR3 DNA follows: TGTGCCAGCAGCGTACGTTGGACGGATTCACCCCTCCACTTT. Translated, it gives CASSVRWTDSPLHF.

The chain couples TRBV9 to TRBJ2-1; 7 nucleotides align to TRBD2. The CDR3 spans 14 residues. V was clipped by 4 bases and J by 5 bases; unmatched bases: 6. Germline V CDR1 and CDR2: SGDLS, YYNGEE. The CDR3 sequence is CASSPRLAHNEQFF. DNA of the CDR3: TGTGCCAGCAGCCCCCGACTAGCTCACAATGAGCAGTTCTTC.

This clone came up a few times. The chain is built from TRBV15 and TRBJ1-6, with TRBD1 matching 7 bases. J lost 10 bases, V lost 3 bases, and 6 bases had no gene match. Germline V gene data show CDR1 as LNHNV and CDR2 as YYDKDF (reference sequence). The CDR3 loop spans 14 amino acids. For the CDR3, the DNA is TGTGCCACCAGCAGCTTTACAGGGGAGTCACCCCTCCACTTT. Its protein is CATSSFTGESPLHF.

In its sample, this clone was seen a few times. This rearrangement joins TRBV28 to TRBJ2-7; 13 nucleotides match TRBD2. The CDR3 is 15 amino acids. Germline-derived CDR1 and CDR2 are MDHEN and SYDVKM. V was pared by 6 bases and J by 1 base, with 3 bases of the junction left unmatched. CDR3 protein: CASRPGLAGSYEQYF. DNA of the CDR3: TGTGCCAGCAGACCGGGACTAGCGGGGTCCTACGAGCAGTACTTC.

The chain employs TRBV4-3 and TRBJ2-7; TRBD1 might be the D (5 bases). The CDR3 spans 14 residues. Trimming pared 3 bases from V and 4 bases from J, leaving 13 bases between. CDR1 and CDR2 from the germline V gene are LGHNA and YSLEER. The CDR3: CASSQATQGYEQYF. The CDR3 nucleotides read TGCGCCAGCAGCCAGGCAACGCAGGGATACGAGCAGTACTTC.